This T cell receptor beta chain was recorded in a study of CD8 T cells in Susac syndrome. Overall study context: Susac syndrome patients were untreated, on corticosteroids with some adding intravenous immunoglobulin, or on intravenous immunoglobulin only.

The ends were cut back, 0 bases at V and 1 base at J, with 6 bases in the middle. This CDR3 spans 14 amino acids. Germline-derived CDR1 and CDR2 are SEHNR and FQNEAQ (reference sequence). Sequencing of TCR beta was carried out in blood CD8+ and CD4+ T cells. This clonotype was detected only once. With random hexamers, reverse transcription was performed on about 0.5 to 1 ug of RNA. immunoSEQ multiplex PCR amplified TCR beta CDR3 across 54 Vbeta, 13 Jbeta. TCRdb reprocessed the immunoSEQ multiplex PCR reads via MiXCR and lists one record per CDR3 protein. This sample yields some 110,000 distinct CDR3 sequences, of which 85% to 95% are seen a single time; more than 0.25% belongs to the top ten.

The chain uses TRBV7-9 and TRBJ1-2, with unresolved D. The clonotype originates from a human donor with Susac syndrome. Source material: CD8+ T cells from PBMCs. As DNA, the CDR3 is TGTGCCAGCAGCTTAGCGAACAGTAACTATGGCTACACCTTC. It is translated as CASSLANSNYGYTF.